The 9 T cell receptor beta chains given below trace back to one sample, sequenced in a study of long-term antiretroviral therapy in people with HIV. Sequencing used immunoSEQ v3.0 at survey level. Assay used: immunoSEQ multiplex PCR; TCRdb lists only in-frame clones, some missing. The sample has over 15,000 clones, around 80% seen once. The specimen comprised unsorted PBMCs, sampled 2.1 years after starting antiretroviral therapy. The source is a man aged 40-49 years with HIV.

The chain links TRBV18 to TRBJ2-5; D perhaps matches TRBD1 (6 bases). The CDR3 is 14 amino acids. Trimming left V 2 bases short and J 2 bases short, with 9 bases between. Germline V gene lookup returns CDR1 KGHSH and CDR2 LQKENI. The CDR3: CASSPDRIQETQYF. The CDR3 region has the DNA TGTGCCAGCTCACCAGACAGGATTCAAGAGACCCAGTACTTC.

For the CDR3, the DNA is TGTGCCAGCAGCCTCGACCTCTCGGGCACTGAAGCTTTCTTT. This encodes CASSLDLSGTEAFF. This chain uses TRBV7-9 with TRBJ1-1; D remains unclear. CDR1 SEHNR and CDR2 FQNEAQ come from the germline V gene (reference sequence). The CDR3 runs to 14 residues. The germline V and J ends were trimmed by 5 bases and 4 bases, with 14 bases remaining between them.

V gene TRBV6-6 combines with J gene TRBJ2-1; 7 positions agree with TRBD1. Germline lookup yields CDR1 MNHNY and CDR2 SVGAGI (reference sequence). J was trimmed by 5 bases and V by 9 bases; bases with no gene match: 1. This CDR3 comprises 11 residues. The CDR3 here is CASTGDNEQFF. The DNA of the CDR3 is TGTGCCAGTACAGGGGACAATGAGCAGTTCTTC.

The chain employs TRBV2 and TRBJ2-3; D not resolved. V was shortened by 4 bases and J by 2 bases, with 13 bases between the two germline ends. Germline CDR1 reads SNHLY; CDR2 reads FYNNEI. The CDR3 contains 15 residues. The CDR3 bases are TGTGCCAGCAGTGCGAATGGCTACCACACAGATACGCAGTATTTT. It is translated as CASSANGYHTDTQYF.

The chain employs TRBV5-6 and TRBJ2-6, with TRBD1 identical over 8 bases. The CDR3 runs to 19 residues. The V segment lost 0 bases and the J segment 4 bases; nucleotides outside the gene matches: 12. The V gene's germline CDR1 is SGHDT and CDR2 YYEEEE. DNA of the CDR3: TGTGCCAGCAGCTTGGGACAGGGGCTCCTTCTTGCCGGGGCCAACGTCCTGACTTTC. It translates to CASSLGQGLLLAGANVLTF.

About this clone itself: This same CDR3 is encoded by further DNA sequences in the sample. The gene calls are TRBV6-5 and TRBJ1-5, with D unclear. The germline gives CDR1 MNHEY, CDR2 SVGAGI. The CDR3 contains 13 residues. Between the trimmed V and J ends, which lost 6 bases and 2 bases, there was a span of 8 bases. The CDR3 sequence is CASSPQGNQPQHF. The CDR3 region has the DNA TGTGCCAGCAGCCCTCAGGGCAATCAGCCCCAGCATTTT.

J is TRBJ2-5 and V is TRBV9; TRBD1 might be the D (6 bases). This CDR3 comprises 15 residues. The V end lost 2 bases, the J end lost 2 bases, and 13 bases lay between the germline ends. Germline CDR1 and CDR2: SGDLS and YYNGEE. DNA for the CDR3: TGTGCCAGCAGCGTTGGGACAACCACTCAAGAGACCCAGTACTTC. It is translated as CASSVGTTTQETQYF.

This clone turned up a few times. V is TRBV9 and J is TRBJ1-1; D may be TRBD1 (5 bases). V lost 0 bases, J lost 4 bases, and 22 bases lay in between. This CDR3 has 18 amino acids. CDR1 SGDLS and CDR2 YYNGEE come from the germline V gene. CDR3 sequence: CASSVGLMVGALGTEAFF. The DNA for the CDR3 is TGTGCCAGCAGCGTAGGGTTGATGGTCGGGGCGTTGGGCACTGAAGCTTTCTTT.

The chain combines TRBV27 with TRBJ2-7, with 8 bases matching TRBD1. CDR1 and CDR2 (germline): MNHEY, SMNVEV (reference sequence). With V trimmed by 0 bases and J by 3 bases, 10 bases remained unmatched. The CDR3 is 17 residues long. The CDR3 spells CASSLSGTGPGIYEQYF. DNA for the CDR3: TGTGCCAGCAGTTTATCTGGGACAGGTCCGGGTATCTACGAGCAGTACTTC.